The clone carrying this TCR beta chain is termed large. Its antigen is unidentified. Trimming took 4 bases from V and 7 from J, leaving 18 bases between them. Germline lookup yields CDR1 SGDLS and CDR2 YYNGEE. The CDR3 sequence is 14 residues long. Data came from immunoSEQ multiplex PCR; TCRdb stores just in-frame clones and leaves some out. This sample has some 13,000 clones, with approximately 70% found just once. Genomic DNA came from frozen unsorted single-cell suspensions. The sample originates from a study of immune cell composition in non-small cell lung cancer. Study-level results: No significant correlation existed between pack-years smoked and tumour clonality. Squamous carcinomas (approximately 75%) more often had tumour-associated clones >0.5% than adenocarcinomas (roughly 35%). Top 10 clone scores and clonality were higher in squamous than adenocarcinoma.

Sample: lung tumor tissue. The receptor comes from a human donor with non-small cell lung cancer. V gene TRBV9 combines with J gene TRBJ2-7, with no clear D. This CDR3 is CASSPRFGLGEQYF. The CDR3 nucleotides are TGTGCCAGCAGCCCCCGCTTTGGTCTAGGAGAGCAGTACTTC.